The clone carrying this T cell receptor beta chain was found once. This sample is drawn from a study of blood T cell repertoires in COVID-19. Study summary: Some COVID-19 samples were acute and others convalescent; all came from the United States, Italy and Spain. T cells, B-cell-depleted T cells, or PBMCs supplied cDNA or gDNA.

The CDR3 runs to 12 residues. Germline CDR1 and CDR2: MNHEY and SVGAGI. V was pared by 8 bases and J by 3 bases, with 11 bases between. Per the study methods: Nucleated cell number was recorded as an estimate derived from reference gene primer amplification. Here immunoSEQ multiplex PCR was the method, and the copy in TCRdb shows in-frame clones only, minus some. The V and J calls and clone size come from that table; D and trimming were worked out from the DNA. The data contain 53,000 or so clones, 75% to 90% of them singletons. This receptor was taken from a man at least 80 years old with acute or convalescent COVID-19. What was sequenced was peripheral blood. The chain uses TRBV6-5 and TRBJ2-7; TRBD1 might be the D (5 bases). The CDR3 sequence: CASSAGHYEQYF. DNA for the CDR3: TGTGCCAGCTCGGCAGGGCACTACGAGCAGTACTTC.